What follows are 19 T cell receptor beta chains derived from one specimen sequenced in a study of blood T cell repertoires in COVID-19. Repertoires were generated with immunoSEQ multiplex PCR, while TCRdb's copy carries only in-frame clones and drops some. Of about 100,000 clones listed, 80% to 95% are singletons. Sequenced material: peripheral blood. The source of these receptors is a man between 65 and 85 years old with acute or convalescent COVID-19.

This chain connects TRBV11-3 to TRBJ2-5, with TRBD2 matching 16 bases. From germline, CDR1 is SGHNT and CDR2 YENEEA. CDR3 length: 16 residues. J was trimmed by 3 bases and V by 7 bases; bases with no gene match: 5. The CDR3 here is CASNLGLAGGKETQYF. The CDR3 region has the DNA TGTGCCAGCAACTTGGGACTAGCGGGAGGGAAAGAGACCCAGTACTTC.

The chain uses TRBV11-2 and TRBJ2-2, with 7 bases aligning to TRBD1. CDR3 length equals 15 residues. The V gene's germline CDR1 is SGHAT and CDR2 FQNNGV. V trimming: 1 base; J trimming: 7 bases; junction bases outside the gene matches: 6. Here the CDR3 reads CASSLARTGRGELFF. CDR3 DNA: TGTGCCAGCAGCTTAGCCAGGACAGGCCGCGGGGAGCTGTTTTTT.

The V and J genes are TRBV19 and TRBJ1-5; the match to TRBD1 covers 9 bases. Germline values: CDR1 LNHDA, CDR2 SQIVND (reference sequence). The junction had 15 bases not matched to a gene; V was cut back by 7 bases and J by 2 bases. This CDR3 spans 18 amino acids. The CDR3: CASTLGTGFFIGNQPQHF. DNA of the CDR3: TGTGCCAGTACACTGGGGACAGGGTTTTTTATCGGCAATCAGCCCCAGCATTTT.

This chain joins TRBV10-1 and TRBJ1-1, with D possibly TRBD1 on 6 matching bases. Germline CDR1 is WNHNN and CDR2 is SYGVQD (reference sequence). V was shortened by 4 bases and J by 4 bases, with 13 bases between the two germline ends. The CDR3 totals 14 residues. The DNA of the CDR3 is TGCGCCAGCAGTGCCATAGAGGGGGTCACTGAAGCTTTCTTT. This codes for CASSAIEGVTEAFF.

This clone has a single count. The chain has TRBV5-6 and TRBJ1-2; D is ambiguous. V lost 3 bases and J lost 6, with 15 bases in between. Germline CDR1 is SGHDT and CDR2 is YYEEEE. The CDR3 totals 14 residues. The CDR3 protein is CASSSISAEDGYTF. In nucleotides, the CDR3 is TGTGCCAGCAGCTCTATATCTGCGGAAGATGGCTACACCTTC.

The CDR3 nucleotides read TGTGCCAGCAGTTACGGGGGGAGTCAGCCCCAGCATTTT. Translated: CASSYGGSQPQHF. The chain couples TRBV6-5 to TRBJ1-5, with TRBD1 as a possible D gene (5 bases). Germline V CDR1 and CDR2: MNHEY, SVGAGI. The CDR3 totals 13 residues. V was trimmed by 2 bases and J by 6 bases, leaving 8 bases between them.

The chain has TRBV6-5 and TRBJ1-6; 9 bases align to TRBD1. Germline CDR1 is MNHEY and CDR2 is SVGAGI. Trimming at V came to 0 bases and at J to 9 bases, leaving 3 bases not matched to a gene. The CDR3 length is 15 residues. CDR3 amino acids: CASSYSGDRVSPLHF. DNA for the CDR3: TGTGCCAGCAGTTACTCTGGGGACAGGGTTTCACCCCTCCACTTT.

The chain has TRBV7-2 and TRBJ1-2, with no clear D. CDR1 is SGHTA and CDR2 is FQGNSA in the germline V gene. Trimming left V 4 bases short and J 5 bases short, with 11 bases between. The CDR3 loop spans 13 amino acids. In nucleotides, the CDR3 is TGTGCCAGCAGCTCAGATCACAGTTATGGCTACACCTTC. Its translation: CASSSDHSYGYTF.

The genes are TRBV10-1 and TRBJ1-1; TRBD1 is a possible D gene (6 bases). CDR3 length equals 11 residues. Germline assignment: CDR1 WNHNN and CDR2 SYGVQD (reference sequence). V was pared by 3 bases and J by 12 bases, with 11 bases between. CDR3 sequence: CASSDGTKTFF. DNA of the CDR3: TGCGCCAGCAGTGACGGGACAAAAACTTTCTTT.

The chain combines TRBV12-3 or TRBV12-4 with TRBJ1-1, with 7 positions matching TRBD1. The ends lost 5 bases at V and 12 bases at J; junction bases unmatched: 9. There are 12 residues in the CDR3. CDR3 nucleotides: TGTGCCAGCAGTCCGGGACAGCAAGTCCCTTTCTTT. Translated, it gives CASSPGQQVPFF.

This chain connects TRBV5-1 to TRBJ1-2, with unresolved D. The CDR3 runs to 13 residues. CDR1 is SGHRS and CDR2 is YFSETQ in the germline V gene. The ends were cut back, 5 bases at V and 4 bases at J, with 12 bases in the middle. In DNA, the CDR3 is TGCGCCAGCAGTCACGGGGAAGTCTATGGCTACACCTTC. It specifies CASSHGEVYGYTF.

This chain connects TRBV4-1 to TRBJ2-1; D remains unclear. V was pared by 0 bases and J by 8 bases, with 17 bases between. The CDR3 consists of 16 residues. Germline CDR1 is MGHRA and CDR2 is YSYEKL. CDR3 nucleotides: TGCGCCAGCAGCCAAGATCCCACTACTGCCCTTGATGAGCAGTTCTTC. This gives the protein CASSQDPTTALDEQFF.

This clone was recorded only once. The J gene is TRBJ2-7, the V gene TRBV15; TRBD2 matches 7 bases. This CDR3 is built from 14 residues. Germline CDR1 LNHNV, CDR2 YYDKDF (reference sequence). Trimming removed 8 bases from V and 2 bases from J; junction bases left unmatched: 9. The CDR3 region is CATAPGGGPYEQYF. DNA for the CDR3: TGTGCCACCGCGCCCGGGGGAGGGCCCTACGAGCAGTACTTC.

The chain links TRBV2 to TRBJ1-4, with 11 bases matching TRBD1. Germline V gene data show CDR1 as SNHLY and CDR2 as FYNNEI. Trimming at V came to 7 bases and at J to 7 bases, leaving 5 bases not matched to a gene. The CDR3 consists of 14 residues. Here the CDR3 DNA reads TGTGCCAGCACTACCGGGACAGGGGGTGAAAAACTGTTTTTT. It codes for CASTTGTGGEKLFF.

The gene calls are TRBV18 and TRBJ1-4; possibly TRBD1 for D (5 bases). Germline V gene lookup returns CDR1 KGHSH and CDR2 LQKENI. The CDR3 has 14 residues. V dropped 3 bases and J dropped 8 bases, with 13 bases sitting between them. CDR3 in amino acids: CASSPQQGWEKLFF. The CDR3 DNA sequence: TGTGCCAGCTCACCCCAGCAGGGATGGGAAAAACTGTTTTTT.

This clone appeared a single time. This chain links TRBV9 with TRBJ2-3; 8 bases are a match to TRBD2. Germline V gene data show CDR1 as SGDLS and CDR2 as YYNGEE. V shed 0 bases, J shed 15 bases, and the junction held 18 bases outside the gene matches. This CDR3 has 16 residues. The CDR3 region has the DNA TGTGCCAGCAGCGTAGGGGGGGCTAGCGGGTTCCCCACGCTATATTTT. This gives the protein CASSVGGASGFPTLYF.

The chain is built from TRBV14 and TRBJ1-6; TRBD1 matches at 9 bases. Germline assignment: CDR1 SGHDN and CDR2 FVKESK. The CDR3 totals 13 residues. V lost 6 bases to trimming and J lost 10 bases; unmatched junction nucleotides: 4. As DNA, the CDR3 is TGTGCCAGCAGACGGGACAGGGACTCACCCCTCCACTTT. Protein sequence: CASRRDRDSPLHF. The full variable domain, with the rest looked up from reference TRBV14 and TRBJ1-6, is EAGVTQFPSHSVIEKGQTVTLRCDPISGHDNLYWYRRVMGKEIKFLLHFVKESKQDESGMPNNRFLAERTGGTYSTLKVQPAELEDSGVYFCASRRDRDSPLHFGNGTRLTVT.

The sample holds many counts of this clone. This rearrangement joins TRBV27 to TRBJ1-1; 7 positions agree with TRBD1. The V and J ends lost 5 bases and 3 bases, in that order; junction bases with no gene match: 6. CDR3 length: 14 amino acids. The germline CDR1 and CDR2 sequences are MNHEY and SMNVEV (reference sequence). The CDR3 loop reads CASSPTRGDTEAFF. The CDR3 DNA follows: TGTGCCAGCAGTCCTACCAGGGGGGACACTGAAGCTTTCTTT.

This chain uses TRBV6-2 or TRBV6-3 with TRBJ2-1; 11 bases match TRBD2. The CDR3 sequence is 16 residues long. Trimming at V came to 2 bases and at J to 9 bases, leaving 9 bases not matched to a gene. Per the germline V gene, CDR1 is MNHEY and CDR2 is SVGEGT. CDR3 in DNA: TGTGCCAGCAGTTACACTAGCGGGAGTACCCACACTGAGCAGTTCTTC. This codes for CASSYTSGSTHTEQFF.